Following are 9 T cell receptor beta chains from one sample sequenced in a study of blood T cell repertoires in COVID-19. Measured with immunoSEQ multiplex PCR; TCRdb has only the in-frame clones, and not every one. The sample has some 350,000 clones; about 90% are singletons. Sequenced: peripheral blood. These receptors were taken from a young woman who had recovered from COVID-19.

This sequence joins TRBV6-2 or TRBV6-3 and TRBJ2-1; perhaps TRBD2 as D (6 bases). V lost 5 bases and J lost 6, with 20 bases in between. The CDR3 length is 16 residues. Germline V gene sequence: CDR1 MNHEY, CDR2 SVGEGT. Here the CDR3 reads CASSRLGPIERNEQFF. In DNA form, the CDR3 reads TGTGCCAGCAGTAGACTAGGGCCGATCGAACGCAATGAGCAGTTCTTC.

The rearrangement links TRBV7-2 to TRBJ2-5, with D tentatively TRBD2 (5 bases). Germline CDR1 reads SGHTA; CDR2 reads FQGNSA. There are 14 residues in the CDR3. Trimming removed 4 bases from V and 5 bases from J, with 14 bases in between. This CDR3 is CASSSGYSRETQYF. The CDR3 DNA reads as TGTGCCAGCAGCTCGGGGTATTCGAGGGAGACCCAGTACTTC.

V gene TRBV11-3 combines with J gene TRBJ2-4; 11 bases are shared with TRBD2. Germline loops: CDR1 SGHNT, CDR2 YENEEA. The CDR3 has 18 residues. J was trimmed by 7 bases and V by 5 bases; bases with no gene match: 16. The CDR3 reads CASSTQTSGSGLRNIQYF. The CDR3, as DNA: TGTGCCAGCAGCACCCAAACTAGCGGGAGTGGGTTGCGGAACATTCAGTACTTC.

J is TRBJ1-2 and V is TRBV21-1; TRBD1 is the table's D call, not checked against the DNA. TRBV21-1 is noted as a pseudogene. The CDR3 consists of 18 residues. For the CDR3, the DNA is TGTGCCAGCAGCACGCACAGGGGGCCTGCTGGTGCTAACTATGGCTACACCTTC. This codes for CASSTHRGPAGANYGYTF.

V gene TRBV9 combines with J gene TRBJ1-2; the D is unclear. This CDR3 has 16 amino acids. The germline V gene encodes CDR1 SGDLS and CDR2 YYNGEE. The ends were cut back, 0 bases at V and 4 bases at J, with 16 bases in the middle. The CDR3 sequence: CASSVEPGEKIYGYTF. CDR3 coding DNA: TGTGCCAGCAGCGTAGAGCCAGGTGAGAAGATCTATGGCTACACCTTC.

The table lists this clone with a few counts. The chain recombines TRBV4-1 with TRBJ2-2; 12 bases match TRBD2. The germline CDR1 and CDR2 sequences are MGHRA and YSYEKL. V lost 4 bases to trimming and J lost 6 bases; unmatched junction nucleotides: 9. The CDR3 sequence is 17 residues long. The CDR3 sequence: CASSRRTSGKGAGELFF. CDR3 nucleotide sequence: TGCGCCAGCAGCCGCCGGACTAGCGGGAAGGGAGCCGGGGAGCTGTTTTTT.

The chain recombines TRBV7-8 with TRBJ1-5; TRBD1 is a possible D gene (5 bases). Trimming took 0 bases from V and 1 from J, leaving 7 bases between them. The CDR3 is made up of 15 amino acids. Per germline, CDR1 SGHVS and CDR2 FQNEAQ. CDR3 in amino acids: CASSLAGGSNQPQHF. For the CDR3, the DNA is TGTGCCAGCAGCTTAGCGGGGGGAAGCAATCAGCCCCAGCATTTT.

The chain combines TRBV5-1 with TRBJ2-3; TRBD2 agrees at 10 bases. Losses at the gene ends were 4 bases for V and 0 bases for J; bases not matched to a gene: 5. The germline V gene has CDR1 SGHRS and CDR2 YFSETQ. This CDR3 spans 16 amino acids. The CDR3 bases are TGCGCCAGCAGCCGGCAACTAGCGGGAAGCACAGATACGCAGTATTTT. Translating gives CASSRQLAGSTDTQYF.

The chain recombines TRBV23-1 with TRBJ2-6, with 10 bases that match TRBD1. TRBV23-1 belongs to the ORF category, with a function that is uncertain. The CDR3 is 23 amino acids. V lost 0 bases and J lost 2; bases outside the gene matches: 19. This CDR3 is CASSQSIGVGFDRGLTGANVLTF. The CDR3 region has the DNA TGCGCCAGCAGTCAATCAATAGGAGTAGGATTTGACAGGGGGCTAACTGGGGCCAACGTCCTGACTTTC.